A single sample is the source of the 27 T cell receptor beta chains below, sequenced in a study of blood T cell repertoires in COVID-19. The protocol was immunoSEQ multiplex PCR, while the TCRdb copy is restricted to in-frame clones and leaves out a portion. The data hold under 300,000 clones, with nearly 95% observed a single time. The sequenced sample was peripheral blood. The origin of the receptors is a man aged 25 to 40 with COVID-19, enrolled during active disease.

In its sample, this clone was seen a few times. The chain couples TRBV20-1 to TRBJ1-1, with D possibly matching TRBD1 (6 bases). The CDR3 is 14 residues long. Trimming pared 3 bases from V and 0 bases from J, leaving 11 bases between. The V gene's germline CDR1 is DFQATT and CDR2 SNEGSKA (reference sequence). The CDR3 DNA reads TGCAGTGCTAGTCGGACAGTTATGAACACTGAAGCTTTCTTT. This sequence encodes CSASRTVMNTEAFF.

The chain recombines TRBV5-4 with TRBJ1-2, with D hard to call. Deletions cut 0 bases from V and 4 bases from J, with 10 bases between. CDR1 and CDR2 (germline): SGHNT, YYREEE (reference sequence). The CDR3 consists of 14 residues. For the CDR3, the DNA is TGTGCCAGCAGCTTGGGCCCCGAGGGCTATGGCTACACCTTC. Amino acids: CASSLGPEGYGYTF.

This chain joins TRBV15 and TRBJ1-4; D may be TRBD1 (6 bases). The length of the CDR3 is 14 residues. Germline CDR1 LNHNV, CDR2 YYDKDF (reference sequence). Trimming shortened V by 2 bases and J by 7 bases, and 11 bases separated the two germline ends. CDR3 protein: CATSRQGFFEKLFF. The CDR3 DNA reads as TGTGCCACCAGCAGACAGGGGTTTTTTGAAAAACTGTTTTTT.

V is TRBV19 and J is TRBJ2-3; a possible D gene is TRBD1 (6 bases). V lost 9 bases, J lost 7 bases, and 17 bases lay in between. Germline-derived CDR1 and CDR2 are LNHDA and SQIVND (reference sequence). The CDR3 is 13 residues long. For the CDR3, the DNA is TGTGCCAGCGCCTTCTTGGGGGCGAATACGCAGTATTTT. Translating it yields CASAFLGANTQYF.

This chain uses TRBV3-1 (or the pseudogene TRBV3-2) with TRBJ2-6, with TRBD1 matching 7 bases. Germline V gene sequence: CDR1 LGHDT, CDR2 YNNKEL (reference sequence). CDR3 length equals 17 residues. The V and J ends lost 5 bases and 0 bases, in that order; junction bases with no gene match: 7. The CDR3 protein is CASSKGQPDSGANVLTF. CDR3 bases: TGTGCCAGCAGCAAGGGACAGCCCGACTCTGGGGCCAACGTCCTGACTTTC.

The CDR3 region has the DNA TGTGCCAGCAGTTTCCTTCTTTCCGAAAAACTGTTTTTT. Its translation is CASSFLLSEKLFF. The chain combines TRBV6-2 or TRBV6-3 with TRBJ1-4; D is unclear. The CDR3 extends over 13 amino acids. V lost 4 bases, J lost 8 bases, and 11 bases lay in between. From germline, CDR1 is MNHEY and CDR2 SVGEGT.

V gene TRBV19 combines with J gene TRBJ1-1; 11 positions agree with TRBD1. Germline V CDR1 and CDR2: LNHDA, SQIVND (reference sequence). V dropped 6 bases and J dropped 5; count of bases not matched to a gene: 5. The CDR3 spans 14 residues. The CDR3 reads CASSPDRGRTEAFF. The DNA for the CDR3 is TGTGCCAGTAGCCCGGACAGGGGGCGGACTGAAGCTTTCTTT.

V gene TRBV2 combines with J gene TRBJ2-2; D might be TRBD1 (6 bases). Germline V CDR1 and CDR2: SNHLY, FYNNEI. The CDR3 spans 14 residues. V dropped 6 bases and J dropped 0 bases, with 8 bases sitting between them. The CDR3 nucleotides read TGTGCCAGCAGAGGACAGCCGAACACCGGGGAGCTGTTTTTT. It specifies CASRGQPNTGELFF.

This chain joins TRBV7-9 and TRBJ2-1, with 7 bases aligning to TRBD2. Unmatched junction bases numbered 7, after V lost 2 bases and J lost 6 bases. CDR1 is SEHNR, CDR2 FQNEAQ, per germline (reference sequence). There are 15 residues in the CDR3. CDR3: CASSLSGGSVNEQFF. The CDR3 DNA follows: TGTGCCAGCAGCTTATCCGGGGGGTCCGTCAATGAGCAGTTCTTC. The full variable domain, with the rest looked up from reference TRBV7-9 and TRBJ2-1, is DTGVSQNPRHKITKRGQNVTFRCDPISEHNRLYWYRQTLGQGPEFLTYFQNEAQLEKSRLLSDRFSAERPKGSFSTLEIQRTEQGDSAMYLCASSLSGGSVNEQFFGPGTRLTVL.

This chain links TRBV19 with TRBJ1-1, with TRBD1 identical over 7 bases. CDR1 is LNHDA and CDR2 is SQIVND in the germline V gene (reference sequence). The CDR3 extends over 15 amino acids. V lost 4 bases to trimming and J lost 0 bases; unmatched junction nucleotides: 5. The CDR3 loop reads CASSKLQGMNTEAFF. CDR3 DNA: TGTGCCAGTAGTAAACTACAGGGGATGAACACTGAAGCTTTCTTT.

This chain connects TRBV5-1 to TRBJ2-7, with TRBD2 identical over 13 bases. V dropped 4 bases and J dropped 5; count of bases not matched to a gene: 6. CDR3 length: 15 residues. Germline lookup yields CDR1 SGHRS and CDR2 YFSETQ. Written as DNA, the CDR3 is TGCGCCAGCAGCGCGACTAGCGGGGGGTTCAACGAGCAGTACTTC. Protein sequence: CASSATSGGFNEQYF.

V usage is TRBV6-6 and J usage is TRBJ1-6, with 7 nucleotides matching TRBD1. Trimming cost V 0 bases and J 4 bases; bases outside gene matches: 3. The V gene's germline CDR1 is MNHNY and CDR2 SVGAGI (reference sequence). This CDR3 has 16 amino acids. CDR3 sequence: CASSYSVTGYNSPLHF. In DNA form, the CDR3 reads TGTGCCAGCAGTTACTCGGTGACAGGGTATAATTCACCCCTCCACTTT.

Worth noting for this clone: Other nucleotide sequences from this sample produce the same CDR3. V and J are TRBV5-4 and TRBJ1-2; TRBD1 is a possible D gene (6 bases). Germline CDR1 is SGHNT and CDR2 is YYREEE (reference sequence). Between the trimmed V and J ends, which lost 0 bases and 2 bases, there was a span of 8 bases. This CDR3 region has 14 residues. The CDR3: CASSLAGQNYGYTF. In nucleotides, the CDR3 is TGTGCCAGCAGCTTGGCAGGACAGAACTATGGCTACACCTTC.

J is TRBJ2-7 and V is TRBV7-9; 9 bases match TRBD1. The CDR3 covers 14 residues. V lost 5 bases and J lost 5; bases outside the gene matches: 7. CDR1 and CDR2 (germline): SEHNR, FQNEAQ (reference sequence). This CDR3 reads CASSPQGASNEQYF. The CDR3, as DNA: TGTGCCAGCAGCCCACAGGGGGCGAGCAACGAGCAGTACTTC.

The V and J genes are TRBV6-1 and TRBJ2-1; weak D call: TRBD1 (6 bases). This CDR3 is built from 15 residues. CDR1 and CDR2 from the germline V gene are MNHNS and SASEGT. Trimming shortened V by 1 base and J by 2 bases, and 9 bases separated the two germline ends. The CDR3 nucleotides read TGTGCCAGCAGTGAAGGGGCAGGGGCCTACAATGAGCAGTTCTTC. Translating it yields CASSEGAGAYNEQFF.

The chain combines TRBV11-2 with TRBJ2-1, with 9 bases lining up with TRBD2. The V gene end was trimmed by 6 bases and the J gene end by 0 bases; junction bases not matched to a gene: 6. The germline V gene has CDR1 SGHAT and CDR2 FQNNGV. This CDR3 has 16 amino acids. CDR3 residues: CASRPTSGSSYNEQFF. The DNA for the CDR3 is TGTGCCAGCAGGCCGACTAGCGGTAGCTCCTACAATGAGCAGTTCTTC. Full variable domain (remainder filled in from reference TRBV11-2 and TRBJ2-1): EAGVAQSPRYKIIEKRQSVAFWCNPISGHATLYWYQQILGQGPKLLIQFQNNGVVDDSQLPKDRFSAERLKGVDSTLKIQPAKLEDSAVYLCASRPTSGSSYNEQFFGPGTRLTVL.

This clone was counted between two and nine times. The chain combines TRBV7-2 with TRBJ2-7; TRBD1 matches 9 bases. Per the germline V gene, CDR1 is SGHTA and CDR2 is FQGNSA. This CDR3 has 14 residues. V was clipped by 1 base and J by 6 bases; unmatched bases: 4. The chain's CDR3 is CASSLDGTGREQYF. The CDR3 DNA reads TGTGCCAGCAGCTTAGATGGGACAGGGCGCGAGCAGTACTTC.

This chain uses TRBV9 with TRBJ1-4; D perhaps matches TRBD1 (6 bases). This CDR3 comprises 13 residues. Germline CDR1 is SGDLS and CDR2 is YYNGEE. Trimming pared 4 bases from V and 5 bases from J, leaving 9 bases between. CDR3 loop: CASSPQGNEKLFF. The CDR3 region has the DNA TGTGCCAGCAGCCCTCAGGGGAATGAAAAACTGTTTTTT.

The chain uses TRBV5-1 and TRBJ1-5; D is unclear. Germline assignment: CDR1 SGHRS and CDR2 YFSETQ. Trimming pared 0 bases from V and 2 bases from J, leaving 9 bases between. This CDR3 is built from 15 residues. CDR3 DNA: TGCGCCAGCAGCTTGGGGCCATATGGCAATCAGCCCCAGCATTTT. This translates into CASSLGPYGNQPQHF. The full variable domain, in which reference TRBV5-1 and TRBJ1-5 provide the parts outside the CDR3, is KAGVTQTPRYLIKTRGQQVTLSCSPISGHRSVSWYQQTPGQGLQFLFEYFSETQRNKGNFPGRFSGRQFSNSRSEMNVSTLELGDSALYLCASSLGPYGNQPQHFGDGTRLSIL.

The chain recombines TRBV2 with TRBJ2-7; TRBD1 agrees at 10 bases. Germline V lookup: CDR1 SNHLY, CDR2 FYNNEI. There are 16 residues in the CDR3. J gave up 4 bases and V 8 bases, and 14 bases lay outside the gene matches. The CDR3 DNA reads TGTGCCAGCTCTTCAAATATTCGACAGGGGGCTTACGAGCAGTACTTC. As protein: CASSSNIRQGAYEQYF.

The chain has TRBV19 and TRBJ1-5; unclear D gene. V was clipped by 11 bases and J by 8 bases, with 10 bases between them. Germline V gene lookup returns CDR1 LNHDA and CDR2 SQIVND (reference sequence). The CDR3 sequence is 10 residues long. The CDR3, as DNA: TGTGCCGAAGAAACGGAGCCCCAGCATTTT. Translated: CAEETEPQHF.

This chain links TRBV7-2 with TRBJ2-1; possible D gene TRBD1, 5 bases. Germline lookup yields CDR1 SGHTA and CDR2 FQGNSA. V shed 1 base and J shed 1 base, with 8 bases lying between them. The CDR3 totals 15 residues. The CDR3 region is CASSLVGASYNEQFF. The DNA of the CDR3 is TGTGCCAGCAGCTTAGTTGGGGCTTCCTACAATGAGCAGTTCTTC. The variable domain in full, with the rest retrieved from reference TRBV7-2 and TRBJ2-1, is GAGVSQSPSNKVTEKGKDVELRCDPISGHTALYWYRQSLGQGLEFLIYFQGNSAPDKSGLPSDRFSAERTGGSVSTLTIQRTQQEDSAVYLCASSLVGASYNEQFFGPGTRLTVL.

This chain connects TRBV30 to TRBJ2-2; tentative D call: TRBD1 (5 bases). Germline V gene data show CDR1 as GTSNPN and CDR2 as SVGIG (reference sequence). The CDR3 totals 15 residues. V lost 0 bases and J 3 bases, leaving 11 bases between the germline ends. The CDR3 sequence is CAWSVGAVDTGELFF. For the CDR3, the DNA is TGTGCCTGGAGTGTAGGGGCGGTTGACACCGGGGAGCTGTTTTTT. Full variable domain (remainder filled in from reference TRBV30 and TRBJ2-2): SQTIHQWPATLVQPVGSPLSLECTVEGTSNPNLYWYRQAAGRGLQLLFYSVGIGQISSEVPQNLSASRPQDRQFILSSKKLLLSDSGFYLCAWSVGAVDTGELFFGEGSRLTVL.

The CDR3 loop is CASRQAGGNEKLFF. The DNA for the CDR3 is TGTGCCAGCAGACAGGCCGGGGGTAATGAAAAACTGTTTTTT. This rearrangement joins TRBV6-5 to TRBJ1-4, with D tentatively TRBD1 (5 bases). This CDR3 region has 14 residues. The V gene's germline CDR1 is MNHEY and CDR2 SVGAGI. Trimming stripped 6 bases from V and 4 bases from J, with 12 bases between.

The chain combines TRBV30 with TRBJ1-2; D possibly corresponds to TRBD1 (6 bases). V lost 2 bases to trimming and J lost 7 bases, with 14 bases between them. There are 13 residues in the CDR3. CDR1 and CDR2 (germline): GTSNPN, SVGIG (reference sequence). CDR3 in amino acids: CAWSPPPDSGYTF. In DNA form, the CDR3 reads TGTGCCTGGAGTCCACCCCCGGACAGTGGCTACACCTTC.

The rearrangement links TRBV9 to TRBJ2-3; 10 nucleotides align to TRBD2. The CDR3 is 15 amino acids. Germline loops: CDR1 SGDLS, CDR2 YYNGEE. Trimming cost V 2 bases and J 3 bases; bases outside gene matches: 3. The CDR3 DNA reads as TGTGCCAGCAGCGTCTCTAGCGGGGGAACAGATACGCAGTATTTT. Amino acids: CASSVSSGGTDTQYF. The complete variable domain, with remaining parts taken from reference TRBV9 and TRBJ2-3, reads DSGVTQTPKHLITATGQRVTLRCSPRSGDLSVYWYQQSLDQGLQFLIQYYNGEERAKGNILERFSAQQFPDLHSELNLSSLELGDSALYFCASSVSSGGTDTQYFGPGTRLTVL.

This clone came up once. V usage is TRBV4-1 and J usage is TRBJ1-2; D may be TRBD1 (5 bases). The CDR3 has 14 amino acids. Trimming pared 0 bases from V and 4 bases from J, leaving 9 bases between. From germline, CDR1 is MGHRA and CDR2 YSYEKL. This chain's CDR3 is CASSQEWGLYGYTF. CDR3 bases: TGCGCCAGCAGCCAAGAGTGGGGACTCTATGGCTACACCTTC.